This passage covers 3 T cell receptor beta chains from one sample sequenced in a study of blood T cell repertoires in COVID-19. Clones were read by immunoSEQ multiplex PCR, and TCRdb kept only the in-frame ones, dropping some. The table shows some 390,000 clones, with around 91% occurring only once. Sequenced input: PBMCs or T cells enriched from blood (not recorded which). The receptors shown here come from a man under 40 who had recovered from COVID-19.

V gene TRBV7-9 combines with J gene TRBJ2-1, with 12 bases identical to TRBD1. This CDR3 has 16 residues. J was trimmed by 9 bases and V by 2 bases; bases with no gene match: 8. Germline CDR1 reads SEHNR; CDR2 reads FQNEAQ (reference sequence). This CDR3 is CASSLPRDRGRVEQFF. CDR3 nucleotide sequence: TGTGCCAGCAGCTTACCCCGGGACAGGGGGCGCGTTGAGCAGTTCTTC.

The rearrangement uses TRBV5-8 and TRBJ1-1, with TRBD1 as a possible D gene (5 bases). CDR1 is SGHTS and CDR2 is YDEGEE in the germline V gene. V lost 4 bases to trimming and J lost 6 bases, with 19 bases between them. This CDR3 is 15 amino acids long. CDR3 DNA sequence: TGTGCCAGCAGCGCGCTCCTCCAGGGAACTCCTGAAGCTTTCTTT. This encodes CASSALLQGTPEAFF. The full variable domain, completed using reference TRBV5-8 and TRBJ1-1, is EAGVTQSPTHLIKTRGQQATLRCSPISGHTSVYWYQQALGLGLQFLLWYDEGEERNRGNFPPRFSGRQFPNYSSELNVNALELEDSALYLCASSALLQGTPEAFFGQGTRLTVV.

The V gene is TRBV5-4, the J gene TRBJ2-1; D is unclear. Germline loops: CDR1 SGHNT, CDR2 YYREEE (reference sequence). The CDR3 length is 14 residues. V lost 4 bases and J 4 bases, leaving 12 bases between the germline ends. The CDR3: CASSPSQFYNEQFF. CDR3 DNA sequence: TGTGCCAGCAGCCCGTCGCAGTTTTACAATGAGCAGTTCTTC. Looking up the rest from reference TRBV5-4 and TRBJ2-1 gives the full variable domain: ETGVTQSPTHLIKTRGQQVTLRCSSQSGHNTVSWYQQALGQGPQFIFQYYREEENGRGNFPPRFSGLQFPNYSSELNVNALELDDSALYLCASSPSQFYNEQFFGPGTRLTVL.